The entry below describes one T cell receptor beta chain. This entry belongs to a study of cytomegalovirus exposure and HLA in healthy donors. The PCR employed 60 Vbeta primers together with 13 Jbeta primers. Profiled with immunoSEQ multiplex PCR; TCRdb holds only in-frame clones, not every one. Found here are roughly 100,000 clones, 76% of them singletons; the top ten hold 7% to 10%. Germline loops: CDR1 SEHNR, CDR2 FQNEAQ (reference sequence). The ends were cut back, 5 bases at V and 1 base at J, with 4 bases in the middle. This CDR3 has 12 residues. This chain links TRBV7-9 with TRBJ2-3, with D uncertain. This sequence originates from a man aged 40-49 years in good health and CMV-seropositive. Sequenced input: PBMCs. The DNA for the CDR3 is TGTGCCAGCAGCCTCGGCACAGATACGCAGTATTTT. This codes for CASSLGTDTQYF.